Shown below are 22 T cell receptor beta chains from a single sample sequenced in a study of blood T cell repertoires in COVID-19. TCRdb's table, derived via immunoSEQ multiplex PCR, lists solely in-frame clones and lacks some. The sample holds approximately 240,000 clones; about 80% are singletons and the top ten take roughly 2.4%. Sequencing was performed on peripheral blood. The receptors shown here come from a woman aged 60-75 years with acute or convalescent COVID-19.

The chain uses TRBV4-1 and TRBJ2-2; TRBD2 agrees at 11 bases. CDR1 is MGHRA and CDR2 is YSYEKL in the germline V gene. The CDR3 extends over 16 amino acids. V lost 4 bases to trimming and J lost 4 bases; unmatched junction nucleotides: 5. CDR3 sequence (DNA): TGCGCCAGCAGCCCGCCTAGCGGGGGGCTCACCGGGGAGCTGTTTTTT. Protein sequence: CASSPPSGGLTGELFF.

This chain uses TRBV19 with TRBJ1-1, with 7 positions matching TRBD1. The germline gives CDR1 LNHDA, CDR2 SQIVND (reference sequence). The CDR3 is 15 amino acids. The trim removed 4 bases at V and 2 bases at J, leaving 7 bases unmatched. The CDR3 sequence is CASSKRTGVNTEAFF. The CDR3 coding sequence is TGTGCCAGTAGTAAACGAACAGGGGTCAACACTGAAGCTTTCTTT.

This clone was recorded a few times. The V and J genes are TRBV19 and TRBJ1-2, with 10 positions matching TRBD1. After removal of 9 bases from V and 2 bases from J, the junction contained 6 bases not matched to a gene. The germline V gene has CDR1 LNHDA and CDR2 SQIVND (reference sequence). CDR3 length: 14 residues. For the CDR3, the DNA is TGTGCCAGCGGGGACAGGGGACAGAACTATGGCTACACCTTC. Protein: CASGDRGQNYGYTF. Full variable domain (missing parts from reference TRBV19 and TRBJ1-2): DGGITQSPKYLFRKEGQNVTLSCEQNLNHDAMYWYRQDPGQGLRLIYYSQIVNDFQKGDIAEGYSVSREKKESFPLTVTSAQKNPTAFYLCASGDRGQNYGYTFGSGTRLTVV.

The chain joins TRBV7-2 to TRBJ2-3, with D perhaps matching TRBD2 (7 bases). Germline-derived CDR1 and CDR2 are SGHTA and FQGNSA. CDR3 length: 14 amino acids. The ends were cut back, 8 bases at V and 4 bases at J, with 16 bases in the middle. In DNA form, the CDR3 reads TGTGCCAGCGCTAGGGGGGGTGGAGCAGATACGCAGTATTTT. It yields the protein CASARGGGADTQYF.

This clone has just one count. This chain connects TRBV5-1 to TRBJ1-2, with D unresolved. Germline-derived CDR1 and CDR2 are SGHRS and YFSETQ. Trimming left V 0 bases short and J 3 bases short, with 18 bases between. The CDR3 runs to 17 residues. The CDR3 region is CASSLEPHRVSDYGYTF. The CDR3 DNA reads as TGCGCCAGCAGCTTGGAGCCCCACCGGGTTTCGGACTATGGCTACACCTTC.

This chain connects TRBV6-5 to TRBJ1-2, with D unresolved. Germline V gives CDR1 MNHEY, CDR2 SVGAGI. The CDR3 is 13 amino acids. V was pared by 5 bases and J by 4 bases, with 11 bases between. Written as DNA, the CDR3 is TGTGCCAGCAGTCCTGAGGCGCGCTATGGCTACACCTTC. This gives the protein CASSPEARYGYTF.

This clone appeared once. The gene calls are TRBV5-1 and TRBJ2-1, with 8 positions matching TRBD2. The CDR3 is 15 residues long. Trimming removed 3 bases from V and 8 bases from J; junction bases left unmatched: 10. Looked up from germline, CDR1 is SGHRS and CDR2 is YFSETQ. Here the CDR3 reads CASSSQGRGVDEQFF. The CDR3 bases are TGCGCCAGCAGCTCTCAGGGGCGGGGGGTCGATGAGCAGTTCTTC.

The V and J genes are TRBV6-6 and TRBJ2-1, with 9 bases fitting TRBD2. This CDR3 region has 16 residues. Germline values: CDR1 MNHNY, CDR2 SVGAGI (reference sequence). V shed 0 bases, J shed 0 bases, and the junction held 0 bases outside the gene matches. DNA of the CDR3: TGTGCCAGCAGTTACTCTAGCGGGAGCTCCTACAATGAGCAGTTCTTC. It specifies CASSYSSGSSYNEQFF.

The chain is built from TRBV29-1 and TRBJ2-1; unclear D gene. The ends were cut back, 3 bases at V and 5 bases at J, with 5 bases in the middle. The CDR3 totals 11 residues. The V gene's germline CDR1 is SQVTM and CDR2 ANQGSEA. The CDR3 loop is CSVDPNNEQFF. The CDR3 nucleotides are TGCAGCGTTGACCCAAACAATGAGCAGTTCTTC.

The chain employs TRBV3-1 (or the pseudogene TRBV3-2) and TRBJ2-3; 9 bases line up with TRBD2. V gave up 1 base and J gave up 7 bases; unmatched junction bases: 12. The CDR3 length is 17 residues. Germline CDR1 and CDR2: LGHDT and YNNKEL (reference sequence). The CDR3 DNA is TGTGCCAGCAGCCAAGCTCTATCGGGACTAGCAAGTCATACGCAGTATTTT. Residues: CASSQALSGLASHTQYF.

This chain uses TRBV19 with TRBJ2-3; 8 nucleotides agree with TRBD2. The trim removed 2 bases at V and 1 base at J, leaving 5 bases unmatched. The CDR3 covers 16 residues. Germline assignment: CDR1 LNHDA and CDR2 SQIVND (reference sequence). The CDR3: CASSISLAGGTDTQYF. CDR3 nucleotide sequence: TGTGCCAGTAGTATATCCCTAGCGGGCGGCACAGATACGCAGTATTTT.

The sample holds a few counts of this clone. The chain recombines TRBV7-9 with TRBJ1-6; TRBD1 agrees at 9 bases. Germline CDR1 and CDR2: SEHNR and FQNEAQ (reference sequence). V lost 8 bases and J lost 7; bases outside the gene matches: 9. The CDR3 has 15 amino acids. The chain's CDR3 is CASAWTGAHNSPLHF. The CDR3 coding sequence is TGTGCCAGCGCCTGGACAGGGGCTCACAATTCACCCCTCCACTTT. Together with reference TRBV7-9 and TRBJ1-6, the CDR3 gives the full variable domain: DTGVSQNPRHKITKRGQNVTFRCDPISEHNRLYWYRQTLGQGPEFLTYFQNEAQLEKSRLLSDRFSAERPKGSFSTLEIQRTEQGDSAMYLCASAWTGAHNSPLHFGNGTRLTVT.

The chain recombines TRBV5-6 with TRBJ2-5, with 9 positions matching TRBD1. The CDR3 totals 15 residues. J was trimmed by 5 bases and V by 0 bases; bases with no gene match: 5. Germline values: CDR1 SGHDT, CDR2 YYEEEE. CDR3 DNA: TGTGCCAGCAGCTTGGGGGACAGGGTGCCGGAGACCCAGTACTTC. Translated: CASSLGDRVPETQYF. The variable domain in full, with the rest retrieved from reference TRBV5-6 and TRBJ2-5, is DAGVTQSPTHLIKTRGQQVTLRCSPKSGHDTVSWYQQALGQGPQFIFQYYEEEERQRGNFPDRFSGHQFPNYSSELNVNALLLGDSALYLCASSLGDRVPETQYFGPGTRLLVL.

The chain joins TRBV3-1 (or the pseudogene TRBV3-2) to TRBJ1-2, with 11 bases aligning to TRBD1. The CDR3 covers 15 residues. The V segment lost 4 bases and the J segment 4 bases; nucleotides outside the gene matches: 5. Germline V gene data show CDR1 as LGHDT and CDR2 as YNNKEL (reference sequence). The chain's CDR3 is CASSLGTGGPYGYTF. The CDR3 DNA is TGTGCCAGCAGCCTAGGGACAGGGGGTCCCTATGGCTACACCTTC.

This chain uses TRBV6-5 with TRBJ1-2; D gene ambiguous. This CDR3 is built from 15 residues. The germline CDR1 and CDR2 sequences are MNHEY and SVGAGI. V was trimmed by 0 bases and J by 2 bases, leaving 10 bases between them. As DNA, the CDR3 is TGTGCCAGCAGTTACTCGCCTGGAGGGAACTATGGCTACACCTTC. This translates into CASSYSPGGNYGYTF.

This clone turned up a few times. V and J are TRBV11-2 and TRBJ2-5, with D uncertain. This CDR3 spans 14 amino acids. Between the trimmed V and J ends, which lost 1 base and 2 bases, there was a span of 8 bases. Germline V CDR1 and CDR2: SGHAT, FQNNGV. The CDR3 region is CASSLGASQETQYF. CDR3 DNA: TGTGCCAGCAGCTTAGGCGCCTCTCAAGAGACCCAGTACTTC.

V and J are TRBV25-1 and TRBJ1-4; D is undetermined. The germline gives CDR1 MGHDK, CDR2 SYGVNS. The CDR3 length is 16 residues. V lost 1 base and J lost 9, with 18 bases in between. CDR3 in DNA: TGTGCCAGCAGTGAATCGCTTTCCCCCGGGTCGAAAAAACTGTTTTTT. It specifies CASSESLSPGSKKLFF.

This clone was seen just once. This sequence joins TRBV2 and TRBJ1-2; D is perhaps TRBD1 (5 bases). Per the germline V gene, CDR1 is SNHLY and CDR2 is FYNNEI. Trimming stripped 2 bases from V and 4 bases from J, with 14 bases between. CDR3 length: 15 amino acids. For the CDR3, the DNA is TGTGCCAGCAGTGAAAGGGAGGGGCAGTTCTATGGCTACACCTTC. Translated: CASSEREGQFYGYTF.

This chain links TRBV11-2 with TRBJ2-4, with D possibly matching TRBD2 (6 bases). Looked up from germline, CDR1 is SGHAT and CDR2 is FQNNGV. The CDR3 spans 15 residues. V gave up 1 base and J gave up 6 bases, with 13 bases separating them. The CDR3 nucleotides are TGTGCCAGCAGCTTAGTCGGCGGGGCGGTAAACATTCAGTACTTC. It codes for CASSLVGGAVNIQYF.

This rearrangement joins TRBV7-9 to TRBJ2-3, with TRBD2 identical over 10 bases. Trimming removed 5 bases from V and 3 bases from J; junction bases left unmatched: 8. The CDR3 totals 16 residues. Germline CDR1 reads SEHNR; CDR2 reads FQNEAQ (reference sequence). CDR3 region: CASSISGGAKTDTQYF. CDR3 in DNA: TGTGCCAGCAGCATCAGCGGGGGGGCCAAAACAGATACGCAGTATTTT.

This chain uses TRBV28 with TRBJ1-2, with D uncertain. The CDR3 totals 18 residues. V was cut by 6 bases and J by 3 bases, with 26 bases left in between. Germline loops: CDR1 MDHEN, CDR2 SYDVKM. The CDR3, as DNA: TGTGCCAGCAGACCCCTCGCGATCTTGGCGGATCCCGACTATGGCTACACCTTC. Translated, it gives CASRPLAILADPDYGYTF.

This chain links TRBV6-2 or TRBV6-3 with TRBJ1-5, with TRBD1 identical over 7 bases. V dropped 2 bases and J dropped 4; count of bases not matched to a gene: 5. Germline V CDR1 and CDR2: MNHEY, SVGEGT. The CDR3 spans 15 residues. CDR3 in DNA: TGTGCCAGCAGTTACCCGGACAGGAGAAATCAGCCCCAGCATTTT. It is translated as CASSYPDRRNQPQHF.